This record covers a single T cell receptor (beta chain). These data originate in a study of blood T cell repertoires in COVID-19. The CDR3 is made up of 16 amino acids. Germline CDR1 and CDR2: SGHTS and YDEGEE. V lost 2 bases, J lost 1 base, and 2 bases stayed unmatched. Methods used by the authors: Researchers report that nucleated cell counts were estimated from reference gene primer amplification. The assay was immunoSEQ multiplex PCR, and TCRdb's table has in-frame clones only and misses some. The DNA gave D and trimming, while V, J and clone size come from that table. The sample contains roughly 100,000 clones, about 82% of which appear only once.

The rearrangement links TRBV5-8 to TRBJ2-2; 10 nucleotides agree with TRBD2. The specimen was peripheral blood. This TCR came from a human donor in a cohort sampled during active COVID-19. The chain's CDR3 is CASSFASGGNTGELFF. CDR3 nucleotides: TGTGCCAGCAGCTTCGCTAGCGGGGGGAACACCGGGGAGCTGTTTTTT.